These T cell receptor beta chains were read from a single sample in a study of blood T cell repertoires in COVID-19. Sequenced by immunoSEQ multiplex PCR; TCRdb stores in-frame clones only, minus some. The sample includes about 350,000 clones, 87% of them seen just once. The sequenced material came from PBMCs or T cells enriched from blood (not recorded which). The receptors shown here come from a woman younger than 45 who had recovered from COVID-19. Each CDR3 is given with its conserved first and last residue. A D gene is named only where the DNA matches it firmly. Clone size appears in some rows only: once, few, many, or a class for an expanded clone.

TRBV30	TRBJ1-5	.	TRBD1	TGTGCCTGGAGTGTGTGGGGACAGGGGGCAAATCAGCCCCAGCATTTT	CAWSVWGQGANQPQHF
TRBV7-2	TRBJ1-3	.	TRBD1	TGTGCCAGCAGCTTAGCGGGGACAGGCGGTGGAAACACCATATATTTT	CASSLAGTGGGNTIYF
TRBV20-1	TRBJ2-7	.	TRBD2	TGCAGTGCTAGTCGGGGACTAGCAGAAAACGAGCAGTACTTC	CSASRGLAENEQYF
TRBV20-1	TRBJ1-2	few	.	TGCAGTGCTAGTGCGCAGGGCTCTGGCTACACCTTC	CSASAQGSGYTF
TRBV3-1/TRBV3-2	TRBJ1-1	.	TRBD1	TGTGCCAGCAGCCAACTGACAGGGAAGGGGAACACTGAAGCTTTCTTT	CASSQLTGKGNTEAFF
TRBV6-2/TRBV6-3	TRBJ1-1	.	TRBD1	TGTGCCAGCAGTTCAGGGGGCGCCTTCCCTGAAGCTTTCTTT	CASSSGGAFPEAFF
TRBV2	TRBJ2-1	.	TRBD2	TGTGCCAGCAAATTGTTAGCGGGGGGTTCCTACAATGAGCAGTTCTTC	CASKLLAGGSYNEQFF
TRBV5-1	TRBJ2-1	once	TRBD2	TGCGCCAGCAGCCCCACAGTTAGCGGGGGGGCCCATGAGCAGTTCTTC	CASSPTVSGGAHEQFF
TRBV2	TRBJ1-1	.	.	TGTGCCAGCAGTGAATATGCAGATACCCCTGAAGCTTTCTTT	CASSEYADTPEAFF
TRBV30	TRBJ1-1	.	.	TGTGCCTGGAGTGTACTGGGCAGGGTTGGCACTGAAGCTTTCTTT	CAWSVLGRVGTEAFF
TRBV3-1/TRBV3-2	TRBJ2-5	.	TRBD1	TGTGCCAGCAGCCAAGGGACAGGGGGCTTCGGGACCCAGTACTTC	CASSQGTGGFGTQYF
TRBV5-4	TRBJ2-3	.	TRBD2	TGTGCCAGCAGCTTGAACGGCGGGGGGGGAACAGATACGCAGTATTTT	CASSLNGGGGTDTQYF
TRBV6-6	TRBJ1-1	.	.	TGTGCCAGCAGTCCGCCCAAGACACCAAACACTGAAGCTTTCTTT	CASSPPKTPNTEAFF